Below are 18 T cell receptor beta chains sequenced from a single sample in a study of cytomegalovirus exposure and HLA in healthy donors. The PCR used 60 Vbeta and 13 Jbeta primers. Only in-frame clones appear in the TCRdb table, and some are missing; sequencing was by immunoSEQ multiplex PCR. The table shows some 120,000 clones, with 15% to 19% occurring only once. Sample: PBMCs. These receptors all come from a woman under 30 in good health and CMV-seronegative.

Here the CDR3 DNA reads TGCGCCAGCACCTTTTCTACCCGGGACAGGGAGGGAGAGCAGTACTTC. This translates into CASTFSTRDREGEQYF. V and J are TRBV5-1 and TRBJ2-7; 9 bases map to TRBD1. Germline loops: CDR1 SGHRS, CDR2 YFSETQ. There are 16 residues in the CDR3. Germline trimming cut 6 bases from V and 7 bases from J; bases unmatched to any gene: 17.

This chain uses TRBV11-2 with TRBJ1-3, with 8 bases aligning to TRBD1. Per germline, CDR1 SGHAT and CDR2 FQNNGV. The V gene end was trimmed by 3 bases and the J gene end by 3 bases; junction bases not matched to a gene: 7. The CDR3 contains 16 residues. CDR3 residues: CASSFAQGARGNTIYF. CDR3 DNA: TGTGCCAGCAGCTTCGCCCAGGGGGCGCGTGGAAACACCATATATTTT.

This clone was counted a few times. This chain joins TRBV15 and TRBJ2-3; 8 bases line up with TRBD2. V gave up 4 bases and J gave up 4 bases; unmatched junction bases: 7. The CDR3 spans 15 residues. Germline CDR1 reads LNHNV; CDR2 reads YYDKDF (reference sequence). In nucleotides, the CDR3 is TGTGCCACCAGCACTCGCGGGAGGTCGCCAGATACGCAGTATTTT. Translated, it gives CATSTRGRSPDTQYF.

This chain joins TRBV7-2 and TRBJ1-2; the match to TRBD1 covers 8 bases. Germline V gene sequence: CDR1 SGHTA, CDR2 FQGNSA. CDR3 length: 15 amino acids. Germline trimming cut 5 bases from V and 8 bases from J; bases unmatched to any gene: 13. The chain's CDR3 is CASSPAETGGMGYTF. The CDR3 coding sequence is TGTGCCAGCAGCCCAGCCGAAACAGGGGGTATGGGCTACACCTTC.

This chain uses TRBV7-2 with TRBJ2-2; D may be TRBD1 (5 bases). Trimming cost V 8 bases and J 7 bases, with 17 bases left between them. Per the germline V gene, CDR1 is SGHTA and CDR2 is FQGNSA. The CDR3 is made up of 14 amino acids. The CDR3: CASRHPGSNGELFF. The CDR3 bases are TGTGCCAGCCGGCATCCAGGGTCGAACGGGGAGCTGTTTTTT.

V usage is TRBV5-1 and J usage is TRBJ2-5; D might be TRBD1 (6 bases). Gene TRBJ2-7 matches the end of the DNA better, so the J call may be wrong. From germline, CDR1 is SGHRS and CDR2 YFSETQ. There are 14 residues in the CDR3. CDR3 amino acids: CASSAQTGTHEQYF. CDR3 coding DNA: TGCGCCAGCAGCGCACAAACAGGGACCCACGAGCAGTACTTC.

This clone was observed a few times. The chain joins TRBV6-6 to TRBJ2-7; 7 nucleotides match TRBD1. Per germline, CDR1 MNHNY and CDR2 SVGAGI (reference sequence). The V segment lost 2 bases and the J segment 3 bases; nucleotides outside the gene matches: 4. This CDR3 has 14 residues. In nucleotides, the CDR3 is TGTGCCAGCAGTTACGGGGACAGAAACTACGAGCAGTACTTC. Translated: CASSYGDRNYEQYF.

This clone was detected only once. The V and J genes are TRBV7-9 and TRBJ2-3; 8 nucleotides agree with TRBD1. Looked up from germline, CDR1 is SEHNR and CDR2 is FQNEAQ (reference sequence). Trimming cost V 4 bases and J 8 bases; bases outside gene matches: 8. CDR3 size: 14 residues. The CDR3 loop reads CASSSGQEQGTQYF. DNA of the CDR3: TGTGCCAGCAGCTCGGGACAGGAGCAAGGTACGCAGTATTTT. Combining the CDR3 with reference TRBV7-9 and TRBJ2-3 gives the whole variable domain DTGVSQNPRHKITKRGQNVTFRCDPISEHNRLYWYRQTLGQGPEFLTYFQNEAQLEKSRLLSDRFSAERPKGSFSTLEIQRTEQGDSAMYLCASSSGQEQGTQYFGPGTRLTVL.

The rearrangement uses TRBV30 and TRBJ1-5, with D possibly TRBD1 on 6 matching bases. Germline-derived CDR1 and CDR2 are GTSNPN and SVGIG (reference sequence). The V and J ends lost 2 bases and 12 bases respectively, with 14 bases between them. The CDR3 spans 12 residues. CDR3 loop: CAWSLGGQSQHF. The CDR3 bases are TGTGCCTGGAGTCTAGGCGGACAGAGCCAGCATTTT.

The sample holds a few counts of this clone. This sequence joins TRBV2 and TRBJ1-2, with D possibly TRBD1 on 6 matching bases. Trimming left V 5 bases short and J 4 bases short, with 8 bases between. The germline V gene has CDR1 SNHLY and CDR2 FYNNEI. The CDR3 spans 12 residues. The CDR3 nucleotides read TGTGCCAGCAGTTTGGACAGCTATGGCTACACCTTC. Encoded protein: CASSLDSYGYTF.

In its sample, this clone was seen a few times. This chain's CDR3 is CALLQGAYEQYF. The DNA of the CDR3 is TGTGCCTTATTACAGGGGGCCTACGAGCAGTACTTC. The chain is built from TRBV6-1 and TRBJ2-7; 8 nucleotides match TRBD1. V gave up 11 bases and J gave up 2 bases; unmatched junction bases: 5. The CDR3 runs to 12 residues. The germline V gene encodes CDR1 MNHNS and CDR2 SASEGT.

This chain's CDR3 is CASTQGGLSGETQYF. In DNA form, the CDR3 reads TGTGCCAGCACCCAGGGGGGTCTCTCGGGAGAGACCCAGTACTTC. V gene TRBV6-1 combines with J gene TRBJ2-5; tentatively, D is TRBD1 (7 bases). Per germline, CDR1 MNHNS and CDR2 SASEGT. Trimming took 7 bases from V and 4 from J, leaving 19 bases between them. CDR3 length: 15 amino acids.

CDR3: CSVEVLGARVNTEAFF. In DNA form, the CDR3 reads TGCAGCGTTGAAGTTTTGGGGGCGCGGGTGAACACTGAAGCTTTCTTT. This chain uses TRBV29-1 with TRBJ1-1, with a possible D match to TRBD1 (6 bases). V was pared by 1 base and J by 0 bases, with 15 bases between. This CDR3 spans 16 amino acids. Germline-derived CDR1 and CDR2 are SQVTM and ANQGSEA.

A few counts support this clone. The chain recombines TRBV5-1 with TRBJ2-5; the D gene is possibly TRBD2 (5 bases). The germline V gene has CDR1 SGHRS and CDR2 YFSETQ. The ends were cut back, 0 bases at V and 1 base at J, with 10 bases in the middle. This CDR3 is built from 15 residues. CDR3 sequence: CASSLGVSAQETQYF. The CDR3 bases are TGCGCCAGCAGCTTGGGGGTTAGCGCCCAAGAGACCCAGTACTTC. Together with reference TRBV5-1 and TRBJ2-5, the CDR3 gives the full variable domain: KAGVTQTPRYLIKTRGQQVTLSCSPISGHRSVSWYQQTPGQGLQFLFEYFSETQRNKGNFPGRFSGRQFSNSRSEMNVSTLELGDSALYLCASSLGVSAQETQYFGPGTRLLVL.

The genes are TRBV18 and TRBJ1-5; D is perhaps TRBD1 (5 bases). This CDR3 spans 14 amino acids. Germline V gene data show CDR1 as KGHSH and CDR2 as LQKENI. Between the trimmed V and J ends, which lost 3 bases and 7 bases, there was a span of 13 bases. CDR3 nucleotide sequence: TGTGCCAGCTCACCCACAGGACAAGGCCAGCCCCAGCATTTT. It codes for CASSPTGQGQPQHF.

The chain couples TRBV7-3 to TRBJ1-1, with D possibly matching TRBD1 (5 bases). Germline-derived CDR1 and CDR2 are SGHTA and FQGTGA. This CDR3 is built from 13 residues. Trimming removed 2 bases from V and 6 bases from J, with 10 bases in between. The CDR3 coding sequence is TGTGCCAGCAGCTTAGCAGGGATCGCTGAAGCTTTCTTT. It yields the protein CASSLAGIAEAFF.

The rearrangement uses TRBV4-1 and TRBJ1-5; tentatively, D is TRBD1 (5 bases). This CDR3 has 16 residues. The germline V and J ends were trimmed by 1 base and 4 bases, with 14 bases remaining between them. CDR1 is MGHRA, CDR2 YSYEKL, per germline. The CDR3 reads CASSQATGAGNQPQHF. DNA for the CDR3: TGCGCCAGCAGCCAAGCGACGGGAGCAGGGAATCAGCCCCAGCATTTT.

As concerns this clone: This sample includes further DNA sequences coding for the same CDR3. V and J are TRBV30 and TRBJ2-1; D not resolved. Germline V gives CDR1 GTSNPN, CDR2 SVGIG (reference sequence). The CDR3 length is 12 residues. The V end was cut by 0 bases, the J end by 4 bases, with 4 bases between. The CDR3 here is CAWSVLYNEQFF. As DNA, the CDR3 is TGTGCCTGGAGTGTACTATACAATGAGCAGTTCTTC.